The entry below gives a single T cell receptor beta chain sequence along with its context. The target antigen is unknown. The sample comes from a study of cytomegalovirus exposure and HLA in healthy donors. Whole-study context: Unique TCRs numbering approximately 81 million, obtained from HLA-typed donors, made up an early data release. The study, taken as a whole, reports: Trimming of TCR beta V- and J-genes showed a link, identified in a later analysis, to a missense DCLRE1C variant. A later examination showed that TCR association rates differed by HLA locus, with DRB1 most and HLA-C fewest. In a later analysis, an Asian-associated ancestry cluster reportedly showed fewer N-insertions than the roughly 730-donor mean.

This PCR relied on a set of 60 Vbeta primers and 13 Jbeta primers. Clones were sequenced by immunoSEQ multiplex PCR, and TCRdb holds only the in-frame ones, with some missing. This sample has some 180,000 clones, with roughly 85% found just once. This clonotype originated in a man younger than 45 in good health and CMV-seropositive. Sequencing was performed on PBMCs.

The CDR3 coding sequence is TGCGCCAGCAGCCCCGACAGGGGGAACTATGGCTACACCTTC. Translation gives CASSPDRGNYGYTF. This sequence joins TRBV5-1 and TRBJ1-2; TRBD1 matches 9 bases. This CDR3 has 14 amino acids. Trimming removed 4 bases from V and 2 bases from J; junction bases left unmatched: 3. Germline CDR1 reads SGHRS; CDR2 reads YFSETQ.